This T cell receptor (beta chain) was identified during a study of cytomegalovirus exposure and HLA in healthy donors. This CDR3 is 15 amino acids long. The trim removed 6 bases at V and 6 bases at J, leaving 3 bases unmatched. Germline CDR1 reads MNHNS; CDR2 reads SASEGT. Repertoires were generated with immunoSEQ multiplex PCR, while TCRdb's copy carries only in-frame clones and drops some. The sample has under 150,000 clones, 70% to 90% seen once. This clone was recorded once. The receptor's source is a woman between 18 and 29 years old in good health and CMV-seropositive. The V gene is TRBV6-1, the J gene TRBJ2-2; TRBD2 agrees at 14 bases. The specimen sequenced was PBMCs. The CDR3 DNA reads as TGTGCCAGCAGAAGGACTAGCGGGGGGCCCGGGGAGCTGTTTTTT. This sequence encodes CASRRTSGGPGELFF.